These 31 T cell receptor beta chains were sequenced from one sample in a study of CD8+CD57+ T cells in acquired aplastic anemia. Patients who underwent sequencing had shown CD8+CD57+ cell expansion by flow cytometry. The template used for profiling TCR beta VDJ and CDR3 was genomic DNA. TCRdb re-called the reads with MiXCR, one entry per CDR3 protein. The sample holds under 350,000 distinct CDR3 sequences; 56% are singletons and the top ten take roughly 1.2%. The sequencing sample was made of sorted CD4+, CD8+, or CD8+CD57+ T cells (not recorded which) from PBMCs. The receptors here all came from a human donor with aplastic anemia.

The rearrangement joins TRBV6-9 to TRBJ1-1, with D uncertain. Looked up from germline, CDR1 is MNHGY and CDR2 is SVAAGI. CDR3 length: 11 amino acids. V shed 5 bases and J shed 8 bases, with 9 bases lying between them. CDR3 sequence: CASSENLEAFF. The CDR3, as DNA: TGTGCCAGCAGTGAAAACTTGGAAGCTTTCTTT.

The chain links TRBV7-3 to TRBJ2-6; a weak D match, TRBD2 (6 bases). The CDR3 runs 14 residues. Germline CDR1 is SGHTA and CDR2 is FQGTGA. The ends were cut back, 5 bases at V and 4 bases at J, with 9 bases in the middle. The CDR3 sequence is CASSPGVGANVLTF. Written as DNA, the CDR3 is TGTGCCAGCAGCCCGGGGGTGGGGGCCAACGTCCTGACTTTC.

V usage is TRBV7-9 and J usage is TRBJ1-1; D ambiguous. The CDR3 length is 12 residues. Germline V lookup: CDR1 SEHNR, CDR2 FQNEAQ (reference sequence). V was cut by 1 base and J by 6 bases, with 6 bases left in between. CDR3 amino acids: CASSLGGAEAFF. Here the CDR3 DNA reads TGTGCCAGCAGCTTAGGGGGAGCTGAAGCTTTCTTT.

This clonotype came up many times. The V call is TRBV10-1, the J call TRBJ2-2; no clear D gene. The CDR3 is made up of 16 amino acids. Germline V lookup: CDR1 WNHNN, CDR2 SYGVQD (reference sequence). Between the trimmed V and J ends, which lost 0 bases and 0 bases, there was a span of 8 bases. The CDR3 DNA reads as TGCGCCAGCAGTGAGTCGGTTAGATCGAACACCGGGGAGCTGTTTTTT. Protein product: CASSESVRSNTGELFF.

In its sample, this clonotype was seen many times. The chain couples TRBV5-1 to TRBJ2-1; no firm D call. Germline CDR1 and CDR2: SGHRS and YFSETQ. The CDR3 contains 13 residues. V lost 1 base and J 4 bases, leaving 6 bases between the germline ends. CDR3 in DNA: TGCGCCAGCAGCTTGAACAGATACAATGAGCAGTTCTTC. This gives the protein CASSLNRYNEQFF.

A single count supports this clonotype. The chain has TRBV7-9 and TRBJ1-2, with 9 nucleotides matching TRBD1. The germline V gene has CDR1 SEHNR and CDR2 FQNEAQ (reference sequence). The V gene end was trimmed by 2 bases and the J gene end by 4 bases; junction bases not matched to a gene: 5. The CDR3 contains 15 residues. The CDR3 DNA is TGTGCCAGCAGCTTATTCCCGGGACAGGGCTATGGCTACACCTTC. This codes for CASSLFPGQGYGYTF. The variable domain in full, completed from reference TRBV7-9 and TRBJ1-2, reads DTGVSQNPRHKITKRGQNVTFRCDPISEHNRLYWYRQTLGQGPEFLTYFQNEAQLEKSRLLSDRFSAERPKGSFSTLEIQRTEQGDSAMYLCASSLFPGQGYGYTFGSGTRLTVV.

This clonotype was recorded at least ten times. The J gene is TRBJ2-5, the V gene TRBV7-7; D gene ambiguous. The CDR3 runs to 13 residues. CDR1 is SSHAT, CDR2 FNYEAQ, per germline (reference sequence). The V end was cut by 3 bases, the J end by 2 bases, with 7 bases between. The CDR3 DNA is TGTGCCAGCAGCTTGGCTTTACAAGAGACCCAGTACTTC. This gives the protein CASSLALQETQYF.

The chain uses TRBV24-1 and TRBJ1-1; no reliable D call. The CDR3 is 13 amino acids. V lost 5 bases and J lost 4, with 10 bases in between. CDR1 and CDR2 from the germline V gene are KGHDR and SFDVKD. CDR3 DNA sequence: TGTGCCACCAGTGGGACGGACTTCACTGAAGCTTTCTTT. Amino acid sequence: CATSGTDFTEAFF.

This chain uses TRBV15 with TRBJ1-2; no clear D gene. V lost 0 bases to trimming and J lost 8 bases, with 13 bases between them. In germline, CDR1 is LNHNV, CDR2 YYDKDF (reference sequence). CDR3 size: 14 residues. The CDR3 nucleotides read TGTGCCACCAGCAGAGAGGGAGGCAGCTTAGGCTACACCTTC. This encodes CATSREGGSLGYTF.

A few counts support this clonotype. This chain connects TRBV9 to TRBJ2-7; no firm D call. The CDR3 length is 14 residues. Per the germline V gene, CDR1 is SGDLS and CDR2 is YYNGEE. Trimming stripped 0 bases from V and 0 bases from J, with 7 bases between. The CDR3 loop is CASSVVAASYEQYF. CDR3 coding DNA: TGTGCCAGCAGCGTAGTGGCAGCCTCCTACGAGCAGTACTTC.

Many counts were recorded for this clonotype. This chain links TRBV7-8 with TRBJ2-6; D not certain. V was shortened by 6 bases and J by 4 bases, with 7 bases between the two germline ends. This CDR3 comprises 13 residues. From germline, CDR1 is SGHVS and CDR2 FQNEAQ. The CDR3 DNA follows: TGTGCCAGCAGGTTGGGGGGGGCCAACGTCCTGACTTTC. Its translation is CASRLGGANVLTF.

The rearrangement uses TRBV5-8 and TRBJ1-4; D perhaps matches TRBD1 (5 bases). The V end was cut by 1 base, the J end by 5 bases, with 15 bases between. Germline lookup yields CDR1 SGHTS and CDR2 YDEGEE. The CDR3 is made up of 16 amino acids. The CDR3 loop is CASSLTGAGFNEKLFF. The CDR3 DNA reads TGTGCCAGCAGCTTGACCGGGGCAGGCTTCAATGAAAAACTGTTTTTT.

This clonotype appeared a single time. This sequence joins TRBV2 and TRBJ2-7, with TRBD1 matching 8 bases. This CDR3 region has 13 residues. In germline, CDR1 is SNHLY, CDR2 FYNNEI. The trim removed 3 bases at V and 13 bases at J, leaving 11 bases unmatched. The CDR3: CASSEMTQGERYF. In DNA, the CDR3 is TGTGCCAGCAGTGAGATGACACAGGGGGAGCGATACTTC.

This clonotype was observed a few times. J is TRBJ2-1 and V is TRBV3-1; D remains ambiguous. The CDR3 extends over 17 amino acids. V lost 0 bases to trimming and J lost 2 bases, with 14 bases between them. The V gene's germline CDR1 is LGHDT and CDR2 YNNKEL (reference sequence). The CDR3 here is CASSQDGPDGPYNEQFF. CDR3 nucleotides: TGTGCCAGCAGCCAAGATGGTCCGGACGGCCCCTACAATGAGCAGTTCTTC.

The V gene is TRBV15, the J gene TRBJ2-7; D is perhaps TRBD1 or TRBD2 (5 bases each). Trimming cost V 0 bases and J 5 bases, with 20 bases left between them. CDR1 and CDR2 from the germline V gene are LNHNV and YYDKDF (reference sequence). This CDR3 is 17 amino acids long. CDR3 nucleotide sequence: TGTGCCACCAGCAGAGATCCTAATAGTTGGGGCGGGCACGAGCAGTACTTC. As protein: CATSRDPNSWGGHEQYF.

This rearrangement joins TRBV19 to TRBJ1-4; the D is unclear. The CDR3 covers 14 residues. CDR1 and CDR2 (germline): LNHDA, SQIVND (reference sequence). Trimming cost V 6 bases and J 4 bases, with 12 bases left between them. The CDR3 coding sequence is TGTGCCAGTAGGGGAAAGGGCCTTAATGAAAAACTGTTTTTT. This encodes CASRGKGLNEKLFF.

This clonotype was found once. The rearrangement joins TRBV28 to TRBJ1-1; D gene uncertain. CDR3 length: 13 residues. The ends were cut back, 8 bases at V and 1 base at J, with 11 bases in the middle. The V gene's germline CDR1 is MDHEN and CDR2 SYDVKM. CDR3 coding DNA: TGTGCCAGCCGTCCCAGAGAGAACACTGAAGCTTTCTTT. As protein: CASRPRENTEAFF.

The chain carries TRBV24-1 and TRBJ2-4; D may be TRBD2 (6 bases). Germline lookup yields CDR1 KGHDR and CDR2 SFDVKD. The CDR3 loop spans 17 amino acids. The germline V and J ends were trimmed by 5 bases and 3 bases, with 19 bases remaining between them. The CDR3: CATSGMGGEVYKNIQYF. The CDR3 region has the DNA TGTGCCACCAGTGGAATGGGAGGTGAAGTATACAAAAACATTCAGTACTTC.

This clonotype was observed a handful of times. The chain recombines TRBV10-3 with TRBJ1-5; D is unresolved. The CDR3 runs 17 residues. Trimming removed 6 bases from V and 2 bases from J, with 20 bases in between. The germline V gene has CDR1 ENHRY and CDR2 SYGVKD. CDR3 in DNA: TGTGCCATCAGGAAGGGTATCGGGGATATGCGCAATCAGCCCCAGCATTTT. Amino acid sequence: CAIRKGIGDMRNQPQHF.

The rearrangement joins TRBV6-5 to TRBJ1-2; D call uncertain. Deletions cut 0 bases from V and 4 bases from J, with 9 bases between. CDR1 and CDR2 (germline): MNHEY, SVGAGI. CDR3 size: 14 residues. Here the CDR3 reads CASSYSWATYGYTF. The CDR3 DNA follows: TGTGCCAGCAGTTACTCCTGGGCTACCTATGGCTACACCTTC.

V is TRBV5-1 and J is TRBJ1-2; no clear D. V was cut by 4 bases and J by 3 bases, with 22 bases left in between. The CDR3 is 17 residues long. The germline CDR1 and CDR2 sequences are SGHRS and YFSETQ. In DNA, the CDR3 is TGCGCCAGCAGCCCGGCGGAACGGCCGCAAAGTCACTATGGCTACACCTTC. Its translation: CASSPAERPQSHYGYTF.

This clonotype was seen many times. The genes are TRBV7-6 and TRBJ2-1; TRBD1 or TRBD2 may be the D gene (5 bases each). This CDR3 contains 15 residues. The germline CDR1 and CDR2 sequences are SGHVS and FNYEAQ. Deletions cut 1 base from V and 7 bases from J, with 14 bases between. The CDR3 sequence is CASSLDPGPGNEQFF. As DNA, the CDR3 is TGTGCCAGCAGCTTAGACCCGGGGCCCGGGAATGAGCAGTTCTTC.

Many counts were recorded for this clonotype. The chain employs TRBV15 and TRBJ2-2; 9 bases line up with TRBD2. In germline, CDR1 is LNHNV, CDR2 YYDKDF (reference sequence). This CDR3 is built from 16 residues. Trimming at V came to 4 bases and at J to 6 bases, leaving 9 bases not matched to a gene. CDR3 residues: CATSITGTSLSGELFF. The CDR3 nucleotides read TGTGCCACCAGCATAACCGGGACTAGCTTGTCCGGGGAGCTGTTTTTT.

Ten or more counts support this clonotype. The chain carries TRBV3-1 and TRBJ1-4, with TRBD1 matching over 9 bases. The CDR3 is 14 residues long. Germline CDR1 and CDR2: LGHDT and YNNKEL (reference sequence). With 2 bases clipped from V and 8 bases from J, the junction kept 3 bases outside the gene matches. The CDR3 is CASSQTGQGEKLFF. CDR3 coding DNA: TGTGCCAGCAGCCAAACAGGACAGGGGGAAAAACTGTTTTTT. Combining the CDR3 with reference TRBV3-1 and TRBJ1-4 gives the whole variable domain DTAVSQTPKYLVTQMGNDKSIKCEQNLGHDTMYWYKQDSKKFLKIMFSYNNKELIINETVPNRFSPKSPDKAHLNLHINSLELGDSAVYFCASSQTGQGEKLFFGSGTQLSVL.

This clonotype was found once. The chain uses TRBV20-1 and TRBJ1-2; no clear D. Germline V CDR1 and CDR2: DFQATT, SNEGSKA (reference sequence). The CDR3 length is 13 residues. V was cut by 3 bases and J by 8 bases, with 16 bases left in between. CDR3 sequence: CSARAADWGGYTF. The CDR3 bases are TGCAGTGCTAGGGCGGCCGATTGGGGAGGCTACACCTTC.

This clonotype was picked up many times. CDR3 in DNA: TGCAGTGCTACCAGACTAGCGGGAGGGCCGGATGAGCAGTACTTC. The encoded protein is CSATRLAGGPDEQYF. J is TRBJ2-7 and V is TRBV20-1, with 14 bases matching TRBD2. The V gene's germline CDR1 is DFQATT and CDR2 SNEGSKA (reference sequence). The ends lost 4 bases at V and 7 bases at J; junction bases unmatched: 9. The CDR3 spans 15 residues.

This clonotype was counted ten times or more. The chain combines TRBV29-1 with TRBJ1-3; 7 bases line up with TRBD1. Germline values: CDR1 SQVTM, CDR2 ANQGSEA. Unmatched junction bases numbered 8, after V lost 7 bases and J lost 2 bases. The CDR3 contains 14 residues. Here the CDR3 reads CSAKQDRAGNTIYF. CDR3 sequence (DNA): TGCAGCGCAAAACAAGACAGGGCTGGAAACACCATATATTTT.

J is TRBJ2-7 and V is TRBV7-2; no definite D call. The CDR3 loop spans 16 amino acids. Per the germline V gene, CDR1 is SGHTA and CDR2 is FQGNSA. V was shortened by 1 base and J by 0 bases, with 13 bases between the two germline ends. The CDR3 DNA is TGTGCCAGCAGCTTAGTTTTCGGCCTAGACTCCTACGAGCAGTACTTC. As protein: CASSLVFGLDSYEQYF. Drawing the rest from reference TRBV7-2 and TRBJ2-7, the complete variable domain is GAGVSQSPSNKVTEKGKDVELRCDPISGHTALYWYRQSLGQGLEFLIYFQGNSAPDKSGLPSDRFSAERTGGSVSTLTIQRTQQEDSAVYLCASSLVFGLDSYEQYFGPGTRLTVT.

Only one count was recorded for this clonotype. V usage is TRBV15 and J usage is TRBJ2-5, with 8 bases aligning to TRBD2. The germline V gene has CDR1 LNHNV and CDR2 YYDKDF (reference sequence). J was trimmed by 2 bases and V by 3 bases; bases with no gene match: 11. CDR3 length: 17 amino acids. The CDR3 here is CATSSPTGTRGQETQYF. CDR3 DNA: TGTGCCACCAGCAGCCCGACCGGGACTAGGGGGCAAGAGACCCAGTACTTC.

The chain links TRBV24-1 to TRBJ2-1; 9 bases map to TRBD1. The CDR3 is 14 residues long. Germline CDR1 KGHDR, CDR2 SFDVKD. Trimming at V came to 4 bases and at J to 7 bases, leaving 4 bases not matched to a gene. The CDR3 region has the DNA TGTGCCACCAGTGAGCATGACAGGGGGAATGAGCAGTTCTTC. Its protein is CATSEHDRGNEQFF.

The genes are TRBV6-4 and TRBJ2-3, with TRBD2 identical over 8 bases. The J segment lost 1 base and the V segment lost 3 bases, leaving 9 bases of the junction unmatched. The germline CDR1 and CDR2 sequences are MRHNA and SNTAGT. The CDR3 sequence is 17 residues long. CDR3 bases: TGTGCCAGCAGTGAAGCCGGGGGGGAGAGAGGCACAGATACGCAGTATTTT. It translates to CASSEAGGERGTDTQYF.